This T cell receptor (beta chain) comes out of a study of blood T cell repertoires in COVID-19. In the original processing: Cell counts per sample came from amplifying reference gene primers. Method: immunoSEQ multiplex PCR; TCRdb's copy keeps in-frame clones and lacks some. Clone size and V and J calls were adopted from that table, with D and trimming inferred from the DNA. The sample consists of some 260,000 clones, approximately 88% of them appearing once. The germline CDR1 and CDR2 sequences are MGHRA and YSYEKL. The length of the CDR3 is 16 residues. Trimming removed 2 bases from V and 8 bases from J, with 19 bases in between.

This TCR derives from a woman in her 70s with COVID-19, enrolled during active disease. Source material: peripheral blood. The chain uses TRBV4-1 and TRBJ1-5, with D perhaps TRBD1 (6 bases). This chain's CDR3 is CASSQTGPGTSKPQHF. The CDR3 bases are TGCGCCAGCAGCCAAACAGGGCCCGGGACGAGTAAGCCCCAGCATTTT.